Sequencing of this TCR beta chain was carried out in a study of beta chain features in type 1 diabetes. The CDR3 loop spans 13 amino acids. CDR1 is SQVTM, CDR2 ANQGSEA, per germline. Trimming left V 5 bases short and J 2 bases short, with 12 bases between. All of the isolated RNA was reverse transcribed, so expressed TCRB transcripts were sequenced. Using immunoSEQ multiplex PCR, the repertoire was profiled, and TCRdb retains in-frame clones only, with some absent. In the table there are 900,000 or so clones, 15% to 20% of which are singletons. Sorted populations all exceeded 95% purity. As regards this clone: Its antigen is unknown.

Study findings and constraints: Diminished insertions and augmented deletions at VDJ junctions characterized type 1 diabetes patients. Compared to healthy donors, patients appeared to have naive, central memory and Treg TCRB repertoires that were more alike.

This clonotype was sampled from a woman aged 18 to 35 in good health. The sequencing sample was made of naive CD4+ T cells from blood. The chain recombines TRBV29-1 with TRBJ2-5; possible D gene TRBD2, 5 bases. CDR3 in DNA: TGCAGCGTTCACGAGGGCCCACAAGAGACCCAGTACTTC. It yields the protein CSVHEGPQETQYF.